This T cell receptor (beta chain) was captured by sequencing in a study of a mutant IDH1 vaccine in newly diagnosed glioma. Looking at the study overall: Earlier treatment was radiotherapy, temozolomide, or both, with most getting both. Findings of the study overall: Pseudoprogression apparently lacked any relation to changes in top peripheral T cell clonotypes.

Time point described: week 11, during vaccination. Doses comprised 300 ug of mutant IDH1 20-mer peptide each, plus topical imiquimod. The donors had new WHO grade 3 or 4 astrocytomas; these were IDH1-mutant and ATRX-lost. Profiled with immunoSEQ multiplex PCR; TCRdb holds only in-frame clones, not every one. The data show under 150,000 clones, roughly 90% seen once. The CDR3 length is 15 residues. The germline V gene encodes CDR1 SGHDT and CDR2 YYEEEE. Unmatched junction bases numbered 3, after V lost 0 bases and J lost 6 bases. Concerning this clone itself: Its antigen is currently unknown.

The source of this sequence is a woman between 45 and 60 years old with glioma. The specimen was PBMCs, collected from a glioma patient whose treatment included an IDH1 peptide vaccine. The rearrangement uses TRBV5-6 and TRBJ2-1; 10 bases agree with TRBD2. The CDR3 loop is CASSLGTSGRNEQFF. CDR3 sequence (DNA): TGTGCCAGCAGCTTGGGGACTAGCGGACGCAATGAGCAGTTCTTC.